The 8 T cell receptor beta chains presented below share a single source sample, sequenced in a study of T cells in Graves' hyperthyroidism and ophthalmopathy. The investigators amplified TCR beta CDR3 regions from RNA transcripts. With the HTBI primer set, the TCR CDR3 went through a first round of RT-PCR. TCRdb recomputed calls from the multiplex PCR reads with MiXCR, one row per CDR3 protein. The sample has about 690,000 distinct CDR3 sequences, roughly a sixth seen once. Sample: blood. These receptors were obtained from a man over 45 with Graves' hyperthyroidism.

This clonotype was recorded many times. The chain has TRBV10-3 and TRBJ2-7, with TRBD2 matching over 8 bases. With V trimmed by 3 bases and J by 4 bases, 8 bases remained unmatched. This CDR3 region has 15 residues. Germline assignment: CDR1 ENHRY and CDR2 SYGVKD. This CDR3 reads CAISEPAGVSYEQYF. The CDR3 DNA reads TGTGCCATCAGTGAACCAGCGGGAGTAAGTTACGAGCAGTACTTC.

This clonotype was picked up a small number of times. This chain links TRBV24-1 with TRBJ2-1, with TRBD2 identical over 11 bases. Per the germline V gene, CDR1 is KGHDR and CDR2 is SFDVKD. Trimming at V came to 4 bases and at J to 7 bases, leaving 8 bases not matched to a gene. The CDR3 totals 16 residues. The CDR3 region has the DNA TGTGCCACCAGTGACGTAGCGGGAGGGACGTGGAATGAGCAGTTCTTC. Amino acid sequence: CATSDVAGGTWNEQFF.

The sample holds many counts of this clonotype. V is TRBV11-1 and J is TRBJ1-5, with TRBD1 matching 8 bases. J gave up 9 bases and V 5 bases, and 6 bases lay outside the gene matches. The germline V gene has CDR1 SGHAT and CDR2 FQDESV (reference sequence). The CDR3 runs 13 residues. CDR3 nucleotides: TGTGCCAGCAGCCCCCGGACAGGGCTGCCCCAGCATTTT. Its protein product is CASSPRTGLPQHF.

As concerns this clonotype: Just one base apart from a much larger clone, this may be a read error. The conserved phenylalanine or tryptophan normally closing the CDR3 is absent here, so this likely arose from a read error. This chain links TRBV3-1 with TRBJ2-1; the match to TRBD2 covers 7 bases. This CDR3 comprises 15 residues. The germline V gene encodes CDR1 LGHDT and CDR2 YNNKEL (reference sequence). The trim removed 0 bases at V and 3 bases at J, leaving 2 bases unmatched. The CDR3: CASSQDKRDYNEQFL. The CDR3 DNA reads TGTGCCAGCAGCCAAGACAAGCGGGACTACAATGAGCAGTTCCTC.

The CDR3 loop is CASSPHGRGDQPQHF. CDR3 coding DNA: TGTGCCAGCAGTCCCCATGGCAGGGGAGATCAGCCCCAGCATTTT. The J gene is TRBJ1-5, the V gene TRBV27; perhaps TRBD1 as D (6 bases). V was shortened by 5 bases and J by 5 bases, with 16 bases between the two germline ends. This CDR3 has 15 amino acids. The V gene's germline CDR1 is MNHEY and CDR2 SMNVEV (reference sequence).

This clonotype was found many times. CDR3: CASSTGQGPSNEQFF. The CDR3 DNA reads as TGCGCCAGCAGCACCGGACAGGGGCCCTCGAATGAGCAGTTCTTC. The chain couples TRBV5-1 to TRBJ2-1, with 9 positions matching TRBD1. The V gene end was trimmed by 4 bases and the J gene end by 7 bases; junction bases not matched to a gene: 9. The CDR3 is 15 residues long. Germline-derived CDR1 and CDR2 are SGHRS and YFSETQ.

This clonotype was picked up many times. The rearrangement joins TRBV11-2 to TRBJ2-1, with D maybe TRBD2 (5 bases). V was trimmed by 6 bases and J by 5 bases, leaving 17 bases between them. Germline CDR1 reads SGHAT; CDR2 reads FQNNGV. The CDR3 sequence is 15 residues long. DNA for the CDR3: TGTGCCAGCAGGTCCCTCCGAGGGAGAAACAATGAGCAGTTCTTC. Its translation: CASRSLRGRNNEQFF. Supplemented by reference TRBV11-2 and TRBJ2-1, the full variable domain reads EAGVAQSPRYKIIEKRQSVAFWCNPISGHATLYWYQQILGQGPKLLIQFQNNGVVDDSQLPKDRFSAERLKGVDSTLKIQPAKLEDSAVYLCASRSLRGRNNEQFFGPGTRLTVL.

This clonotype was seen ten or more times. DNA of the CDR3: TGCGCCAGCAGCACGGACAGGGGAGGAACAGATACGCAGTATTTT. Protein: CASSTDRGGTDTQYF. V is TRBV5-1 and J is TRBJ2-3; 9 bases map to TRBD1. CDR3 size: 15 residues. The germline V gene encodes CDR1 SGHRS and CDR2 YFSETQ. The J segment lost 3 bases and the V segment lost 4 bases, leaving 6 bases of the junction unmatched.